This T cell receptor (beta chain) was obtained from a study of tumor-infiltrating lymphocytes in primary liver carcinoma. The CDR3 is made up of 16 amino acids, end residues included. As regards this clonotype: This is likely a read error, given that the CDR3 carries no conserved phenylalanine or tryptophan at its end. The DNA is left out, because the CDR3 cannot be placed on it with certainty; the CDR3 is given as TCRdb lists it.

Co-extraction of both nucleic acids (RNA and DNA) used about 20-34 mg of unsorted bulk tissue. Each tumor had five separate regions sampled. Every tumor sample had over 85% viable tumor cells. A primer in the constant region served to generate TCR beta cDNA from 450 to 600 ng of total RNA. ARM-PCR was slightly modified, and three nested multiplex PCR rounds with it gave rise to the TCR beta libraries. For around 9 cycles apiece, the opening two PCR rounds ran with TRBV1-TRBV30 forward primers and a C-beta reverse primer. A single record per CDR3 protein comes from TCRdb applying MiXCR to the multiplex PCR reads. The sample contains 150,000 to 200,000 distinct CDR3 sequences, roughly 80% of which appear only once.

The sequenced material came from tumor tissue from primary liver carcinoma. This receptor was taken from a middle-aged man with primary liver carcinoma and hepatitis B virus infection. The rearrangement links TRBV12-3 or TRBV12-4 to TRBJ1-5; the D call in the table, TRBD1, was not verified against the DNA. CDR3 in amino acids: CTSSPSSPLGNQPQQL.